This is a list of T cell receptor beta chains from one sample in a study of control samples from healthy donors and cancer patients. Data came from immunoSEQ multiplex PCR; TCRdb stores just in-frame clones and leaves some out. The repertoire holds about 61,000 clones, around 90% seen once, with around 5.9% in the top ten. The source material was PBMCs. These TCRs come from a man in his fifties or sixties with colorectal cancer. The CDR3 runs from the conserved cysteine through the conserved F or W. A D gene is named only where the DNA matches it firmly. Clone size is shown for a subset of rows, as once, few, many or a class of expanded clone.

j_call	clone_size	d_call	v_call	cdr3_aa	cdr3_nt
TRBJ2-7	NA	TRBD2	TRBV4-1	CASSQVAGGPGEQYF	TGCGCCAGCAGCCAAGTAGCGGGGGGGCCGGGCGAGCAGTACTTC
TRBJ1-1	NA	NA	TRBV19	CASITRTGSDMNTEAFF	TGTGCCAGTATCACTCGAACGGGGAGCGATATGAACACTGAAGCTTTCTTT
TRBJ1-5	NA	NA	TRBV19	CASSPALNQPQHF	TGTGCCAGTAGTCCGGCCTTAAATCAGCCCCAGCATTTT
TRBJ2-5	NA	TRBD1	TRBV10-1	CASSESTPPLPLTDRGLEETQYF	TGCGCCAGCAGTGAGTCGACTCCCCCTTTGCCACTAACGGACAGGGGGCTGGAAGAGACCCAGTACTTC
TRBJ1-5	few	TRBD1	TRBV30	CAWSPYLGQKTGSNQPQHF	TGTGCCTGGAGTCCTTATCTGGGACAGAAGACAGGCAGCAATCAGCCCCAGCATTTT
TRBJ2-2	NA	NA	TRBV7-2	CASSSSRGAGELFF	TGTGCCAGCAGCTCTTCGAGGGGGGCCGGGGAGCTGTTTTTT
TRBJ2-5	NA	TRBD2	TRBV5-1	CASSAGVGQQETQYF	TGCGCCAGCAGCGCGGGAGTGGGGCAGCAAGAGACCCAGTACTTC
TRBJ1-2	NA	NA	TRBV20-1	CSAESPYGYTF	TGCAGTGCAGAGAGCCCCTATGGCTACACCTTC
TRBJ1-2	NA	NA	TRBV18	CASSPGSASNGYTF	TGTGCCAGCTCACCCGGGTCCGCCTCGAATGGCTACACCTTC
TRBJ2-2	once	TRBD2	TRBV7-2	CASSLKPQGGTGELFF	TGTGCCAGCAGCTTAAAGCCGCAGGGAGGGACCGGGGAGCTGTTTTTT
TRBJ2-5	NA	NA	TRBV18	CASSPTDRGLLPETQYF	TGTGCCAGCTCACCAACCGACCGGGGACTTCTCCCGGAGACCCAGTACTTC
TRBJ1-6	few	NA	TRBV6-5	CASAGRSYNSPLHF	TGTGCCAGCGCCGGCCGCTCCTATAATTCACCCCTCCACTTT
TRBJ1-3	NA	NA	TRBV14	CASSLGAYRGNTIYF	TGTGCCAGCAGCCTAGGGGCTTACCGCGGAAACACCATATATTTT
TRBJ2-2	NA	NA	TRBV11-2	CASASDSFTGELFF	TGTGCCAGCGCTAGTGACAGCTTCACCGGGGAGCTGTTTTTT
TRBJ1-1	NA	NA	TRBV11-2	CASSWGLNTEAFF	TGTGCCAGCAGCTGGGGCTTGAACACTGAAGCTTTCTTT
TRBJ2-7	NA	NA	TRBV23-1	CASCPDRLSYEQYF	TGCGCCAGCTGCCCGGACAGACTCTCCTACGAGCAGTACTTC
TRBJ2-7	NA	TRBD1	TRBV5-5	CASEDQGAMGEQYF	TGTGCCAGCGAGGACCAGGGGGCGATGGGTGAGCAGTACTTC
TRBJ1-4	NA	NA	TRBV19	CASSNGGGGEKLFF	TGTGCCAGTAGTAATGGAGGAGGTGGTGAAAAACTGTTTTTT
TRBJ2-1	NA	NA	TRBV19	CASSISPTTYNEQFF	TGTGCCAGTAGTATCAGCCCTACAACCTACAATGAGCAGTTCTTC
TRBJ2-7	NA	NA	TRBV3-1/TRBV3-2	CASSQVSTSYEQYF	TGTGCCAGCAGCCAAGTGAGCACCTCCTACGAGCAGTACTTC
TRBJ2-7	NA	NA	TRBV7-6	CASSAFSLSSYEQYF	TGTGCCAGCAGCGCCTTTAGTCTCAGCTCCTACGAGCAGTACTTC
TRBJ1-4	NA	NA	TRBV6-5	CARGGTNNEKLFF	TGTGCCAGGGGGGGGACCAATAATGAAAAACTGTTTTTT
TRBJ2-4	NA	TRBD1	TRBV7-2	CASSLRGGTEPLAKNIQYF	TGTGCCAGCAGCTTAAGGGGTGGGACAGAGCCGCTAGCCAAAAACATTCAGTACTTC
TRBJ1-1	NA	TRBD1	TRBV19	CASSTRPGQGTEAFF	TGTGCCAGTAGTACGAGGCCGGGACAGGGGACGGAAGCTTTCTTT
TRBJ2-5	NA	NA	TRBV24-1	CATSDPSQETQYF	TGTGCCACCAGTGACCCGAGCCAAGAGACCCAGTACTTC
TRBJ1-2	NA	TRBD1	TRBV15	CATSRLQGAGGYTF	TGTGCCACCAGCAGACTACAGGGGGCTGGGGGCTACACCTTC
TRBJ2-2	NA	TRBD2	TRBV7-2	CASSSLAGRTGELFF	TGTGCCAGCAGCTCTTTAGCGGGGCGGACCGGGGAGCTGTTTTTT